This T cell receptor (beta chain) appears in the sequencing data of a study of blood T cell repertoires in COVID-19 (dated by TCRdb to 2020 to 2022). For the study in its entirety: The collaborator samples originated in the United States, Italy and Spain and spanned the acute and convalescent phases of COVID-19. Where available, HLA class I and class II types were obtained from metadata supplied by the sample provider rather than from assay-based typing. Sample metadata almost always included a de-identified subject ID, COVID-19 status, age in years and sex. The material from the prospective study consisted of cDNA or gDNA derived from T cells, B-cell-depleted T cells, or PBMCs. The repertoires were released in a freely available public database meant as a resource for research on the immune response to SARS-CoV-2. Samples came from the ongoing ImmuneRACE study (first 160 participants) plus 1,254 subjects from 6 global collaborators. Subjects who had been exposed to COVID-19, were actively infected with it, or had recovered from it provided the deeply sampled blood TCRbeta repertoires that made up the dataset.

Here is what the overall study found, with its caveats: How much clinical and demographic metadata was included differed by source and by participant, and the metadata was provided uncurated.

This clone was detected only a few times. Its recognized antigen is unknown. Per-nucleotide qualities are absent, and no much larger clonotype sits a single base away. The immunoSEQ Assay, a bias-controlled multiplex PCR, was used to amplify TCRbeta CDR3 regions from genomic DNA. The authors' analysis ran thus. The number of nucleated cells in each sample was estimated from the amplification of reference gene primers within the assay. To quantify the absolute abundance of each unique TCRbeta CDR3 rearrangement, sequence reads were collapsed and filtered. Productive Simpson clonality was computed per sample as the square root of Simpson's diversity index over productive rearrangements. As stored in TCRdb, this immuneACCESS dataset retains in-frame rearrangements with V and J assigned. A fraction of the clones does not appear; measured against another copy, unresolved V genes explain less than half of the discrepancy, and the remainder lacks a known reason. V, J and clone size were drawn from that table, and D and trimming were deduced from the DNA. The sample table shows about 120,000 clones, and 90% are seen once. The leading ten clones occupy 3.8% of the sample.

In Seattle, one collaborating source enrolled patients while the infection was active and tracked those patients longitudinally over the course of disease. Whole blood was collected in K2EDTA tubes by collaborating institutions according to the institutions' own protocols. For TCRbeta analysis, collaborator samples were shipped as frozen whole blood, as isolated PBMCs, or as DNA extracted from either sample type. Sequencing was performed on peripheral blood. This TCR derives from a woman aged 55-69 years with COVID-19, enrolled during active disease.

The CDR3 reads CASSQEGGFDYGYTF. In nucleotide form, the sequence is TGTGCCAGCAGCCAAGAGGGAGGATTTGACTATGGCTACACCTTC. The chain is encoded by TRBV3-1 (or the pseudogene TRBV3-2) joined to TRBJ1-2; the D gene lacks a confident call. V sheds 0 bases and J sheds 3 bases, leaving 11 bases between their ends. The cysteine opens and the phenylalanine closes a CDR3 of 15 amino acids. This entry keeps only the CDR3 DNA: 45 bases, framed from base 1. CDR1 and CDR2 were assigned from the germline V gene (reference sequence) as LGHDT and YNNKEL.